The rows below give T cell receptor beta chains drawn from one sample of a study of T cell repertoires in cytomegalovirus infection. TCRdb ran MiXCR on the reads and lists one entry per CDR3 protein. The data hold some 940,000 distinct CDR3 sequences, with less than 40% observed a single time. No antigen has been assigned to these receptors. Sequenced here: cultured CD8+ T cells from PBMCs, sampled from culture after CMV antigen stimulation. All receptors come from a human donor in good health (CMV status not recorded). Some clones in this sample may be carry-over from other donors' samples. CDR3s include the opening cysteine and the closing phenylalanine or tryptophan. Fields, in order: D gene, J gene, V gene, clone size, CDR3 DNA, CDR3 protein. D genes are given only for firm matches. The listing skips clone size in some rows; elsewhere it reads once, few, many or a size class.

>TRBD2|TRBJ2-1|TRBV5-4|few
TGTGCCAGCAGCCCCCCAGCGGGGGGGCACAATGAGCAGTTCTTC
CASSPPAGGHNEQFF
>-|TRBJ2-5|TRBV6-2/TRBV6-3|many
TGTGCCAGCAGTTTTTACCTCAGGGGTGCAGCAGAGACCCAGTACTTC
CASSFYLRGAAETQYF
>-|TRBJ2-7|TRBV7-2|-
TGTGCCAGCAGCACCCTGAGGGGGGCATACGAGCAGTACTTC
CASSTLRGAYEQYF
>-|TRBJ1-1|TRBV13|few
TGTGCCAGCAGCGTCGCAGGTGAAGCTTTCTTT
CASSVAGEAFF
>-|TRBJ1-4|TRBV20-1|few
TGCAGTACCCGGGGCCCCGCTAATGAAAAACTGTTTTTT
CSTRGPANEKLFF
>-|TRBJ2-7|TRBV29-1|few
TGCAGCGTTGAAGACGCGACGGTACAGTACTTC
CSVEDATVQYF
>-|TRBJ1-2|TRBV12-3/TRBV12-4|-
TGTGCCAGCAGTTTAGCGCTGGCAGCTTTTAACTATGGCTACACCTTC
CASSLALAAFNYGYTF
>-|TRBJ1-6|TRBV7-9|-
TGTGCCAACAGGCTTCACCGGGACTATGATTCACCCCTCCACTTT
CANRLHRDYDSPLHF
>-|TRBJ1-5|TRBV19|once
TGTGCCAGTAGTAGGGGAGGGACTCAGCCCCAGCATTTT
CASSRGGTQPQHF
>-|TRBJ2-1|TRBV11-2|-
TGTGCCAGCAGCTTATGGAAGGACGCTTGGGACGGCTCCTACAATGAGCAGTTCTTC
CASSLWKDAWDGSYNEQFF
>-|TRBJ1-1|TRBV6-5|-
TGTGCCAGCAGTTACTCTCGGCAGGTGAACACTGAAGCTTTCTTT
CASSYSRQVNTEAFF
>-|TRBJ2-2|TRBV12-5|-
TGTGCTAGTGGTTTCTACCCAGGGTTGAGGGAGCTGTTTTTT
CASGFYPGLRELFF
>TRBD2|TRBJ2-2|TRBV2|once
TGTGCCAGTGGCGGGGGGCCGAACACCGGGGAGCTGTTTTTT
CASGGGPNTGELFF
>TRBD1|TRBJ1-1|TRBV4-1|-
TGCGCCAGCAGCCAGACAGGGTACGAAGCTTTCTTT
CASSQTGYEAFF
>-|TRBJ1-1|TRBV27|few
TGTGCCAGCGCGCGGGGCACTGAAGCTTTCTTT
CASARGTEAFF
>TRBD2|TRBJ2-2|TRBV7-6|-
TGTGCCAGCAGCTTAGGGGAGGGATACCGGGACACCGGGGAGCTGTTTTTT
CASSLGEGYRDTGELFF
>-|TRBJ2-2|TRBV4-3|-
TGCGCCAGCAGCCGGAAACGGTCTCTATCGAACACCGGGGAGCTGTTTTTT
CASSRKRSLSNTGELFF
>-|TRBJ2-7|TRBV7-8|many
TGTGCCAGCAGCTTATACGGGGAGTACGAGCAGTACTTC
CASSLYGEYEQYF
>-|TRBJ2-1|TRBV5-6|-
TGTGCCAGCAGCGGGTTAGCGGTGGCCCCTTACAATGAGCAGTTCTTC
CASSGLAVAPYNEQFF
>TRBD2|TRBJ2-1|TRBV5-4|-
TGTGCCACCCCGGGACTAGCGGGGGACTCCTTC
CATPGLAGDSF
>-|TRBJ2-4|TRBV6-2/TRBV6-3|few
TGTGCCAGCAGTTCATCAGGACTCCCCATCGCCAAAAACATTCAGTACTTC
CASSSSGLPIAKNIQYF
>-|TRBJ1-5|TRBV28|-
TGTGCCAGCAGTCCTTTAAAACAGCCCCAGCATTTT
CASSPLKQPQHF
>-|TRBJ2-1|TRBV7-9|-
TGTGCCAGCAGCCGTGCTTTAGGATCCTATGAGCAGTTCTTC
CASSRALGSYEQFF
>-|TRBJ2-2|TRBV12-3/TRBV12-4|-
TGTGCCAGCAGCCGCCTACCTATACGCACCGGGGAGCTGTTTTTT
CASSRLPIRTGELFF
>-|TRBJ1-6|TRBV7-9|many
TGTGCCAGCAGCTTAACTTCACCCCTCCACTTT
CASSLTSPLHF
>TRBD1|TRBJ2-1|TRBV7-2|many
TGTGCCAGCAGCGACGGACAGGTCAATGAGCAGTTCTTC
CASSDGQVNEQFF
>-|TRBJ1-5|TRBV23-1|-
TGCGCCATAACACCAGTGGGTCAGCCCCAGCATTTT
CAITPVGQPQHF
>TRBD2|TRBJ2-1|TRBV19|-
TGTGCCAGTAGTATGGGTGACGGGGGGAATGAGCAGTTCTTC
CASSMGDGGNEQFF
>TRBD1|TRBJ1-4|TRBV15|-
TGTGCCACCAGCAGAGATCTGGGACAGGGAGAAAAACTGTTTTTT
CATSRDLGQGEKLFF
>TRBD2|TRBJ2-3|TRBV6-6|few
TGTGCCAGCAGTCCCACGACTAGCATGGGAGATACGCAGTATTTT
CASSPTTSMGDTQYF
>-|TRBJ1-2|TRBV7-8|few
TGTGCCAGCAACAATTTACAGGGACCTAACTATGGCTACACCTTC
CASNNLQGPNYGYTF
>-|TRBJ2-1|TRBV27|few
TGTGCCAGCAGTTTATACGGGTTAGTAACCTACAATGAGCAGTTCTTC
CASSLYGLVTYNEQFF
>-|TRBJ2-2|TRBV5-1|-
TGCGCCAGCAGCTTCTTAAGATACAGGTCATCCTCTTCCCCGAACACCGGGGAGCTGTTTTTT
CASSFLRYRSSSSPNTGELFF
>-|TRBJ1-1|TRBV27|-
TGTGCCAGCAGTCCCAACCCTGGGCGCACTGAAGCTTTCTTT
CASSPNPGRTEAFF
>-|TRBJ2-2|TRBV27|few
TGTGCCAGCAGTTCATCAGACCCGGGACGGACTGGGGAGCTGTTTTTT
CASSSSDPGRTGELFF
>TRBD2|TRBJ2-1|TRBV6-7|-
TGTGCCAGCAGTTACTTAGGACTAGCGGGGCATAGCTCCTACAATGAGCAGTTCTTC
CASSYLGLAGHSSYNEQFF
>-|TRBJ2-1|TRBV6-2/TRBV6-3|few
TGTGCCTGCACACCGGCTGCCTACAATGAGCAGTTCTTC
CACTPAAYNEQFF
>TRBD1|TRBJ1-2|TRBV12-3/TRBV12-4|-
TGTGCCAGCAGTTTCAAAGAACGGGACAGCTATGGCTACACCTTC
CASSFKERDSYGYTF
>-|TRBJ1-1|TRBV12-3/TRBV12-4|-
TGTGCCAGCAGTTTAGGACCAACCACTGAAGCTTTCTTT
CASSLGPTTEAFF
>TRBD1|TRBJ1-2|TRBV7-2|few
TGTGCCAGCAGCTTACCGACAGGGGGCGTAAGAGGAGGCTACACCTTC
CASSLPTGGVRGGYTF
>-|TRBJ2-3|TRBV7-3|-
TGTGCCAGCAGCTCCTCGCGCGGGACAAAGGGTACGCAGTATTTT
CASSSSRGTKGTQYF
>TRBD2|TRBJ2-1|TRBV7-3|once
TGTGCCAGCAGCTTGGGGGGGGTTTGGGAAGAGCAGTTCTTC
CASSLGGVWEEQFF
>-|TRBJ1-1|TRBV10-3|-
TGTGCCATCAGTGACTCGACAGGACGGATGAACACTGAAGCTTTCTTT
CAISDSTGRMNTEAFF
>-|TRBJ1-1|TRBV7-9|many
TGTGCCAGCAGCTTTTTGATTCAGGCGAACACTGAAGCTTTCTTT
CASSFLIQANTEAFF
>-|TRBJ2-5|TRBV6-1|many
TGTGCCAGCAGTCTCCGGGGCCCGCCGGAGACCCAGTACTTC
CASSLRGPPETQYF
>-|TRBJ2-7|TRBV3-1|-
TGTGCCAGCAGCCAGGACCAGAGTCCTCCCTACGAGCAGTACTTC
CASSQDQSPPYEQYF
>-|TRBJ2-7|TRBV19|-
TGTGCCAGTAGTCCCGAGAGGGGGATTTTCTACGAGCAGTACTTC
CASSPERGIFYEQYF
>-|TRBJ2-1|TRBV11-3|-
TGTGCCAGCGGACCCCGGGGCGCGACCTACAATGAGCAGTTCTTC
CASGPRGATYNEQFF
>TRBD2|TRBJ2-1|TRBV7-8|-
TGTGCCAGCATAAACCGGGGGGGCAGTGAGCAGTTCTTC
CASINRGGSEQFF
>-|TRBJ1-3|TRBV5-6|few
TGTGCCAGCAGCTTTCGGTCCTCTGGAAACACCATATATTTT
CASSFRSSGNTIYF
>-|TRBJ1-6|TRBV15|-
TGTGCCACCAGCAGAGATTCGGGGAATTCACCCCTCCACTTT
CATSRDSGNSPLHF
>-|TRBJ2-7|TRBV27|few
TGTGCCAGCAGTTTAACAGCTATCTACGAGCAGTACTTC
CASSLTAIYEQYF
>-|TRBJ1-5|TRBV6-1|few
TGTGCCAGCAGTGAAGTCTATAACCAGCCCCAGCATTTT
CASSEVYNQPQHF